This passage covers 28 T cell receptor beta chains from one sample sequenced in a study of cytomegalovirus exposure and HLA in healthy donors. The method was immunoSEQ multiplex PCR; TCRdb's version includes in-frame clones alone and lacks a portion of them. The sample includes about 300,000 clones, roughly 88% seen only once; the top ten take approximately 0.9%. Sequenced: PBMCs. These receptors were obtained from a woman younger than 35 in good health and CMV-seronegative.

This chain connects TRBV9 to TRBJ2-7, with D possibly TRBD2 on 6 matching bases. Germline V gives CDR1 SGDLS, CDR2 YYNGEE. This CDR3 is 14 amino acids long. The germline V and J ends were trimmed by 3 bases and 0 bases, with 10 bases remaining between them. The CDR3 reads CASSGSGTSYEQYF. CDR3 coding DNA: TGTGCCAGCAGCGGTAGCGGTACCTCCTACGAGCAGTACTTC.

The CDR3 protein is CASHQRDRGVPMAQYF. The CDR3 DNA reads TGCGCCAGCCATCAGAGGGACAGGGGAGTACCAATGGCCCAGTACTTC. The chain couples TRBV10-2 to TRBJ2-5; 10 positions match TRBD1. Germline lookup yields CDR1 WSHSY and CDR2 SAAADI. The V gene end was trimmed by 8 bases and the J gene end by 9 bases; junction bases not matched to a gene: 18. The CDR3 extends over 16 amino acids.

This sequence joins TRBV28 and TRBJ2-5; 9 bases agree with TRBD2. The CDR3 totals 16 residues. The junction had 7 bases not matched to a gene; V was cut back by 3 bases and J by 2 bases. Germline assignment: CDR1 MDHEN and CDR2 SYDVKM. The CDR3 sequence: CASSFPGTSRQETQYF. In nucleotides, the CDR3 is TGTGCCAGCAGTTTCCCCGGGACTAGCCGACAAGAGACCCAGTACTTC.

V usage is TRBV6-5 and J usage is TRBJ2-7; D is undetermined. This CDR3 contains 12 residues. With 2 bases removed from V and 6 bases from J, the gap between germline ends came to 8 bases. Germline loops: CDR1 MNHEY, CDR2 SVGAGI. The CDR3 is CASSYAPGEQYF. The CDR3 DNA reads as TGTGCCAGCAGTTACGCGCCGGGCGAGCAGTACTTC.

The chain couples TRBV7-2 to TRBJ2-7; TRBD2 agrees at 10 bases. V was clipped by 1 base and J by 7 bases; unmatched bases: 10. The CDR3 runs 16 residues. CDR1 and CDR2 from the germline V gene are SGHTA and FQGNSA. In nucleotides, the CDR3 is TGTGCCAGCAGCTTAGGGTTGGCGGGTAGCGGGGGGGAGCAGTACTTC. Its translation: CASSLGLAGSGGEQYF.

The chain uses TRBV6-6 and TRBJ2-5; no clear D gene. The CDR3 is 12 amino acids. CDR1 and CDR2 from the germline V gene are MNHNY and SVGAGI (reference sequence). The V end lost 6 bases, the J end lost 5 bases, and 10 bases lay between the germline ends. CDR3 residues: CASSPPSETQYF. For the CDR3, the DNA is TGTGCCAGCAGCCCTCCGTCGGAGACCCAGTACTTC.

A remark on this clone: The sample contains more than one DNA sequence encoding this CDR3. The chain uses TRBV4-1 and TRBJ1-1; no clear D. The CDR3 runs 15 residues. Trimming cost V 0 bases and J 0 bases, with 8 bases left between them. Germline loops: CDR1 MGHRA, CDR2 YSYEKL. CDR3 nucleotides: TGCGCCAGCAGCCAAGATCTCGGGATGAACACTGAAGCTTTCTTT. Translation gives CASSQDLGMNTEAFF.

In DNA form, the CDR3 reads TGCGCCAGCAGCTTGGCGAGGGCGTTAGGAGCTTTCTTT. Translation gives CASSLARALGAFF. This chain joins TRBV5-1 and TRBJ1-1; D unclear. Germline lookup yields CDR1 SGHRS and CDR2 YFSETQ. V was cut by 0 bases and J by 10 bases, with 13 bases left in between. CDR3 length: 13 residues. Variable domain in full (rest from reference TRBV5-1 and TRBJ1-1): KAGVTQTPRYLIKTRGQQVTLSCSPISGHRSVSWYQQTPGQGLQFLFEYFSETQRNKGNFPGRFSGRQFSNSRSEMNVSTLELGDSALYLCASSLARALGAFFGQGTRLTVV.

The V gene is TRBV6-6, the J gene TRBJ2-7, with 9 positions matching TRBD1. The length of the CDR3 is 13 residues. J was trimmed by 2 bases and V by 6 bases; bases with no gene match: 2. From germline, CDR1 is MNHNY and CDR2 SVGAGI (reference sequence). This CDR3 reads CASRGQGPYEQYF. The CDR3 DNA reads as TGTGCCAGCAGGGGACAGGGCCCCTACGAGCAGTACTTC.

The chain combines TRBV7-9 with TRBJ1-1; 9 positions agree with TRBD1. Unmatched junction bases numbered 6, after V lost 3 bases and J lost 4 bases. The CDR3 is 15 amino acids. The V gene's germline CDR1 is SEHNR and CDR2 FQNEAQ (reference sequence). CDR3: CASSFKKDRGTEAFF. CDR3 sequence (DNA): TGTGCCAGCAGCTTCAAAAAGGACAGGGGCACTGAAGCTTTCTTT.

The rearrangement uses TRBV7-2 and TRBJ2-4, with 11 bases matching TRBD2. The CDR3 consists of 20 residues. The ends lost 0 bases at V and 2 bases at J; junction bases unmatched: 12. The germline gives CDR1 SGHTA, CDR2 FQGNSA. This CDR3 is CASSLARTSGSSRTKNIQYF. As DNA, the CDR3 is TGTGCCAGCAGCTTAGCGCGTACTAGCGGGAGTTCAAGGACCAAAAACATTCAGTACTTC.

The chain carries TRBV11-2 and TRBJ2-5, with TRBD1 matching over 9 bases. The germline gives CDR1 SGHAT, CDR2 FQNNGV. The CDR3 has 15 amino acids. With V trimmed by 6 bases and J by 4 bases, 9 bases remained unmatched. The CDR3: CASSYSTGGRETQYF. CDR3 sequence (DNA): TGTGCCAGCAGTTATAGCACAGGGGGCAGAGAGACCCAGTACTTC.

The V gene is TRBV13, the J gene TRBJ1-5, with D perhaps matching TRBD1 (5 bases). This CDR3 spans 12 amino acids. With 5 bases removed from V and 4 bases from J, the gap between germline ends came to 6 bases. Germline V CDR1 and CDR2: PRHDT, FYEKMQ (reference sequence). The CDR3 coding sequence is TGTGCCAGCAGCAGGGGAAATCAGCCCCAGCATTTT. Translated: CASSRGNQPQHF.

This clone appeared once. The genes are TRBV19 and TRBJ2-3; tentative D call: TRBD1 (6 bases). The V end lost 5 bases, the J end lost 4 bases, and 16 bases lay between the germline ends. Germline CDR1 reads LNHDA; CDR2 reads SQIVND (reference sequence). This CDR3 has 15 residues. CDR3 DNA sequence: TGTGCCAGTAGTGTAACAGCTGCAGGGGCAGATACGCAGTATTTT. Its translation: CASSVTAAGADTQYF.

This clone has more than one count but fewer than ten. The gene calls are TRBV27 and TRBJ2-7; 7 positions match TRBD1. Germline V gene data show CDR1 as MNHEY and CDR2 as SMNVEV (reference sequence). Losses at the gene ends were 5 bases for V and 11 bases for J; bases not matched to a gene: 15. This CDR3 contains 14 residues. As DNA, the CDR3 is TGTGCCAGCAGTCCTCTCGCCCAGGGGGAGAGTAAGTACTTC. It is translated as CASSPLAQGESKYF.

This clone was found once. The chain is built from TRBV5-5 and TRBJ2-7; TRBD1 agrees at 8 bases. The CDR3 consists of 14 residues. Germline trimming cut 5 bases from V and 4 bases from J; bases unmatched to any gene: 8. The germline CDR1 and CDR2 sequences are SGHKS and YYEKEE (reference sequence). The CDR3 DNA reads TGTGCCAGCAGGAAGCCGGGACAGGAGTACGAGCAGTACTTC. Amino acids: CASRKPGQEYEQYF. Looking up the rest from reference TRBV5-5 and TRBJ2-7 gives the full variable domain: DAGVTQSPTHLIKTRGQQVTLRCSPISGHKSVSWYQQVLGQGPQFIFQYYEKEERGRGNFPDRFSARQFPNYSSELNVNALLLGDSALYLCASRKPGQEYEQYFGPGTRLTVT.

This chain connects TRBV5-1 to TRBJ2-7; the D gene is possibly TRBD2 (5 bases). Deletions cut 7 bases from V and 3 bases from J, with 11 bases between. Germline CDR1 and CDR2: SGHRS and YFSETQ. The CDR3 has 12 residues. CDR3 sequence (DNA): TGCGCCAGCTCGGACTCCTTCTACGAGCAGTACTTC. This translates into CASSDSFYEQYF.

This rearrangement joins TRBV11-1 to TRBJ2-1, with D hard to call. Trimming removed 4 bases from V and 6 bases from J, with 7 bases in between. The germline CDR1 and CDR2 sequences are SGHAT and FQDESV (reference sequence). This CDR3 is built from 12 residues. The CDR3 spells CASSSQINEQFF. The CDR3 DNA reads TGTGCCAGCAGCTCCCAAATCAATGAGCAGTTCTTC.

This chain links TRBV4-3 with TRBJ2-7; D possibly corresponds to TRBD2 (6 bases). The V end was cut by 0 bases, the J end by 3 bases, with 15 bases between. The CDR3 contains 16 residues. In germline, CDR1 is LGHNA, CDR2 YSLEER. CDR3 protein: CASSQDGGTGIYEQYF. The CDR3 nucleotides read TGCGCCAGCAGCCAAGATGGGGGGACGGGAATCTACGAGCAGTACTTC.

This chain links TRBV28 with TRBJ2-7; the D is unclear. This CDR3 region has 17 residues. V lost 6 bases and J 5 bases, leaving 26 bases between the germline ends. CDR1 and CDR2 from the germline V gene are MDHEN and SYDVKM. The CDR3 DNA reads TGTGCCAGCAGGCCGCCCCCTCAGACACCCCGTCCTGACGAGCAGTACTTC. Translated: CASRPPPQTPRPDEQYF. Looking up the rest from reference TRBV28 and TRBJ2-7 gives the full variable domain: DVKVTQSSRYLVKRTGEKVFLECVQDMDHENMFWYRQDPGLGLRLIYFSYDVKMKEKGDIPEGYSVSREKKERFSLILESASTNQTSMYLCASRPPPQTPRPDEQYFGPGTRLTVT.

In its sample, this clone was seen once. This chain links TRBV5-3 with TRBJ2-7; D perhaps matches TRBD1 (5 bases). TRBV5-3 is reported as an ORF; its role is uncertain. The CDR3 covers 14 residues. Trimming removed 4 bases from V and 0 bases from J, with 11 bases in between. The CDR3 DNA sequence: TGTGCCAGAAGCACACGACAGAGCTCCTACGAGCAGTACTTC. This codes for CARSTRQSSYEQYF.

V and J are TRBV27 and TRBJ2-7, with 9 bases aligning to TRBD1. Unmatched junction bases numbered 3, after V lost 3 bases and J lost 3 bases. Germline V gene sequence: CDR1 MNHEY, CDR2 SMNVEV (reference sequence). The CDR3 length is 14 residues. CDR3: CASSFRDRVYEQYF. The DNA for the CDR3 is TGTGCCAGCAGTTTCCGGGACAGGGTCTACGAGCAGTACTTC.

CDR3 DNA: TGTGCCAGCAGCGGGACTAGCGGGAAGACCCAGTACTTC. This codes for CASSGTSGKTQYF. The chain is built from TRBV5-6 and TRBJ2-5; 13 bases are shared with TRBD2. The trim removed 4 bases at V and 6 bases at J, leaving 0 bases unmatched. The CDR3 loop spans 13 amino acids. Germline CDR1 is SGHDT and CDR2 is YYEEEE.

This clone was observed a few times. This chain uses TRBV5-4 with TRBJ1-2, with TRBD1 matching over 7 bases. This CDR3 has 13 residues. Germline V CDR1 and CDR2: SGHNT, YYREEE (reference sequence). V dropped 1 base and J dropped 6; count of bases not matched to a gene: 3. CDR3 in DNA: TGTGCCAGCAGCTTGAATACAGGGGATGGCTACACCTTC. Residues: CASSLNTGDGYTF.

The V and J genes are TRBV28 and TRBJ2-7, with D perhaps matching TRBD2 (5 bases). CDR3 length: 14 residues. Germline V gene lookup returns CDR1 MDHEN and CDR2 SYDVKM. With 8 bases removed from V and 2 bases from J, the gap between germline ends came to 16 bases. The chain's CDR3 is CASQAGPRAYEQYF. CDR3 DNA sequence: TGTGCCAGCCAAGCCGGACCGAGGGCCTACGAGCAGTACTTC.

V usage is TRBV5-1 and J usage is TRBJ2-3; 12 bases are a match to TRBD2. Germline values: CDR1 SGHRS, CDR2 YFSETQ. Unmatched junction bases numbered 6, after V lost 0 bases and J lost 7 bases. The length of the CDR3 is 16 residues. CDR3 coding DNA: TGCGCCAGCAGCTTGGGACTAGCGGGAGCCCAGAATACGCAGTATTTT. This encodes CASSLGLAGAQNTQYF. The whole variable domain, filled in from reference TRBV5-1 and TRBJ2-3, reads KAGVTQTPRYLIKTRGQQVTLSCSPISGHRSVSWYQQTPGQGLQFLFEYFSETQRNKGNFPGRFSGRQFSNSRSEMNVSTLELGDSALYLCASSLGLAGAQNTQYFGPGTRLTVL.

The V and J genes are TRBV5-6 and TRBJ1-2, with D hard to call. CDR3 length: 14 residues. The germline V gene encodes CDR1 SGHDT and CDR2 YYEEEE. The V end lost 2 bases, the J end lost 3 bases, and 11 bases lay between the germline ends. CDR3 sequence reads: CASSLAGYDYGYTF. The CDR3 bases are TGTGCCAGCAGCTTAGCAGGATATGACTATGGCTACACCTTC.

The rearrangement uses TRBV9 and TRBJ2-1, with 13 bases that match TRBD2. Germline assignment: CDR1 SGDLS and CDR2 YYNGEE. The junction had 2 bases not matched to a gene; V was cut back by 0 bases and J by 8 bases. The CDR3 loop spans 15 amino acids. CDR3 protein: CASSVAGLAGYEQFF. The CDR3 bases are TGTGCCAGCAGCGTAGCGGGACTAGCGGGATATGAGCAGTTCTTC.